The following is a TCR beta chain sequence with its context. This sample is drawn from a study of OX40 agonist ivuxolimab in advanced cancers. In the study overall: The patients got ivuxolimab, which is an agonistic anti-OX40 (CD134) antibody. Patients received ivuxolimab, an intravenous treatment, every 2 weeks at 0.01 to 10 mg/kg. Aged roughly 23 to 80 with a mean of about 60 years, they were around 83% male. Participants could have had prior anti-PD-1, anti-PD-L1 or anti-CTLA-4 therapy, and around 40% had some.

The CDR3 is 16 amino acids. With V trimmed by 5 bases and J by 0 bases, 7 bases remained unmatched. Germline V gene lookup returns CDR1 LNHDA and CDR2 SQIVND (reference sequence). TCRdb keeps only in-frame clones here, not all; method: immunoSEQ multiplex PCR. The table shows about 75,000 clones, with around 86% occurring only once. Specimen: CD4+ or CD8+ T cells sorted from blood, collected in a trial of the OX40 agonist ivuxolimab. The sequence derives from an adult with an advanced solid tumor such as melanoma, head and neck, liver or kidney cancer. The genes are TRBV19 and TRBJ2-7; 10 nucleotides align to TRBD1. The CDR3 DNA is TGTGCCAGTAGTCTCCTCGGGACAGGGGCCTCCTACGAGCAGTACTTC. It yields the protein CASSLLGTGASYEQYF.